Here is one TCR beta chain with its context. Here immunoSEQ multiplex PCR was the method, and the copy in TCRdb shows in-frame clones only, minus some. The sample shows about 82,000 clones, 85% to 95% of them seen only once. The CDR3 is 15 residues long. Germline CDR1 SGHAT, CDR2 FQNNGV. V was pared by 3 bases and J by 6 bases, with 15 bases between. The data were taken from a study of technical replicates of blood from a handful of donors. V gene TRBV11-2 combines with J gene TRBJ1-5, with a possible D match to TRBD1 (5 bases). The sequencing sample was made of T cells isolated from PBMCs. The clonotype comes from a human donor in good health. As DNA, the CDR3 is TGTGCCAGCAGCTTGGAAATAGGGAGGGGTCAGCCCCAGCATTTT. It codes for CASSLEIGRGQPQHF.